One and the same sample provided the 20 T cell receptor beta chains below, sequenced in a study of vaccination effects on CD4 cells after COVID-19. Data came from immunoSEQ multiplex PCR; TCRdb stores just in-frame clones and leaves some out. The data contain about 30,000 clones, 65% of them singletons. These receptors lack a known antigen. Following 10 days of culture, CD4+ T cells were isolated. The sample in question was CD4+ T cells from PBMCs cultured without peptide, obtained before COVID-19 vaccination. Source of these receptors: a human donor who received a COVID-19 vaccine.

The J gene is TRBJ1-1, the V gene TRBV6-2 or TRBV6-3; 7 positions match TRBD1. J lost 0 bases, V lost 4 bases, and 14 bases had no gene match. CDR3 size: 18 residues. Germline CDR1 and CDR2: MNHEY and SVGEGT. CDR3 amino acids: CASSLPSTGLRLNTEAFF. As DNA, the CDR3 is TGTGCCAGCAGTTTACCATCGACAGGGCTCCGCTTGAACACTGAAGCTTTCTTT.

This chain uses TRBV6-5 with TRBJ2-3; TRBD1 matches 7 bases. CDR3 length equals 15 residues. After removal of 5 bases from V and 0 bases from J, the junction contained 5 bases not matched to a gene. Germline V lookup: CDR1 MNHEY, CDR2 SVGAGI. CDR3 nucleotide sequence: TGTGCCAGCAGTACACGACAGGGAAGCACAGATACGCAGTATTTT. Its protein is CASSTRQGSTDTQYF.

This chain's CDR3 is CATSDAGRPLGDGYTF. The DNA for the CDR3 is TGTGCCACCAGTGATGCGGGACGGCCTCTCGGGGATGGCTACACCTTC. The chain is built from TRBV24-1 and TRBJ1-2, with a weak D call TRBD1 (5 bases). V was shortened by 3 bases and J by 6 bases, with 19 bases between the two germline ends. CDR3 size: 16 residues. The germline gives CDR1 KGHDR, CDR2 SFDVKD.

V gene TRBV30 combines with J gene TRBJ2-5, with 15 positions matching TRBD2. CDR1 GTSNPN and CDR2 SVGIG come from the germline V gene (reference sequence). Trimming at V came to 2 bases and at J to 5 bases, leaving 6 bases not matched to a gene. This CDR3 is 16 amino acids long. CDR3 amino acids: CAWSMGLAGGLETQYF. CDR3 DNA: TGTGCCTGGAGTATGGGACTAGCGGGGGGTTTGGAGACCCAGTACTTC.

This clone was seen only once. The V gene is TRBV11-2, the J gene TRBJ1-1, with no clear D. The germline V gene has CDR1 SGHAT and CDR2 FQNNGV. The CDR3 sequence is 13 residues long. Trimming took off 3 bases at V and 9 bases at J, with 14 bases between the two ends. The CDR3 DNA reads as TGTGCCAGCAGCTTTGGGCAGGAAGGCAAAGCTTTCTTT. This codes for CASSFGQEGKAFF.

The V and J genes are TRBV7-8 and TRBJ1-2; unclear D gene. V lost 5 bases and J lost 3, with 19 bases in between. Looked up from germline, CDR1 is SGHVS and CDR2 is FQNEAQ. The CDR3 is 16 amino acids. As DNA, the CDR3 is TGTGCCAGCAGCACTATACCTGGGTACGGCGACTATGGCTACACCTTC. Protein: CASSTIPGYGDYGYTF.

CDR3: CASSWGGDTEAFF. In nucleotides, the CDR3 is TGTGCCAGCAGTTGGGGTGGGGACACTGAAGCTTTCTTT. The rearrangement uses TRBV2 and TRBJ1-1; D ambiguous. CDR3 length equals 13 residues. CDR1 SNHLY and CDR2 FYNNEI come from the germline V gene. With 5 bases removed from V and 3 bases from J, the gap between germline ends came to 10 bases.

This clone appeared a single time. Here the CDR3 DNA reads TGTGCCAGTAGTATCGGGGGGAGCGATAATGAAAAACTGTTTTTT. Residues: CASSIGGSDNEKLFF. The V call is TRBV19, the J call TRBJ1-4; D perhaps matches TRBD1 (5 bases). V was trimmed by 3 bases and J by 4 bases, leaving 12 bases between them. Germline loops: CDR1 LNHDA, CDR2 SQIVND (reference sequence). There are 15 residues in the CDR3.

This clone has only one observation. This rearrangement joins TRBV28 to TRBJ1-3; a weak D match, TRBD1 (6 bases). This CDR3 is 15 amino acids long. V dropped 3 bases and J dropped 4 bases, with 13 bases sitting between them. Germline loops: CDR1 MDHEN, CDR2 SYDVKM. Here the CDR3 reads CASSFTGPWGNTIYF. The CDR3 DNA follows: TGTGCCAGCAGTTTTACAGGGCCTTGGGGAAACACCATATATTTT.

This clone was found a few times. This chain links TRBV2 with TRBJ1-2; TRBD1 is a possible D gene (5 bases). V was trimmed by 3 bases and J by 6 bases, leaving 8 bases between them. The germline gives CDR1 SNHLY, CDR2 FYNNEI. This CDR3 has 12 amino acids. In DNA form, the CDR3 reads TGTGCCAGCAGTGACGAGACAGATGGCTACACCTTC. Protein sequence: CASSDETDGYTF.

This clone has only a few counts. CDR3 nucleotides: TGCAGCGTTGAAAAAACCGGGTTCACCGGGGAGCTGTTTTTT. Encoded protein: CSVEKTGFTGELFF. This chain joins TRBV29-1 and TRBJ2-2; D gene unclear. Trimming removed 2 bases at V and 4 bases at J, with 11 bases between. Germline V CDR1 and CDR2: SQVTM, ANQGSEA. The CDR3 is 14 amino acids.

This chain connects TRBV6-6 to TRBJ1-2, with D tentatively TRBD1 (5 bases). Germline V gene sequence: CDR1 MNHNY, CDR2 SVGAGI (reference sequence). V lost 2 bases and J 4 bases, leaving 17 bases between the germline ends. CDR3 length equals 16 residues. The CDR3 nucleotides are TGTGCCAGCAGTTACCCGTGGGGGTCCCCCCTCTATGGCTACACCTTC. Translated: CASSYPWGSPLYGYTF.

This clone was found a few times. The V and J genes are TRBV2 and TRBJ1-5; D is ambiguous. Per germline, CDR1 SNHLY and CDR2 FYNNEI. The CDR3 is 12 amino acids. Trimming stripped 6 bases from V and 4 bases from J, with 7 bases between. The CDR3 reads CASRGNNQPQHF. CDR3 sequence (DNA): TGTGCCAGCAGAGGAAATAATCAGCCCCAGCATTTT.

The chain carries TRBV7-9 and TRBJ2-2, with 7 bases that match TRBD1. The germline gives CDR1 SEHNR, CDR2 FQNEAQ (reference sequence). Trimming at V came to 5 bases and at J to 7 bases, leaving 13 bases not matched to a gene. The CDR3 runs to 16 residues. In DNA form, the CDR3 reads TGTGCCAGCAGCCCCAGACAGGGTGTTATTCTCGGGGAGCTGTTTTTT. It specifies CASSPRQGVILGELFF.

The CDR3 DNA reads as TGTGCCAGCAGTCTAGCGGGGCGGAGCTCCTACAATGAGCAGTTCTTC. Translation gives CASSLAGRSSYNEQFF. J is TRBJ2-1 and V is TRBV2; 9 bases agree with TRBD2. Germline values: CDR1 SNHLY, CDR2 FYNNEI. Trimming cost V 5 bases and J 0 bases; bases outside gene matches: 5. This CDR3 contains 16 residues.

V usage is TRBV24-1 and J usage is TRBJ2-3; possible D gene TRBD2, 5 bases. The V and J ends lost 6 bases and 2 bases respectively, with 8 bases between them. The CDR3 has 13 residues. In germline, CDR1 is KGHDR, CDR2 SFDVKD. The CDR3 DNA sequence: TGTGCCACCAGTCCGGGGTACACAGATACGCAGTATTTT. It codes for CATSPGYTDTQYF.

The chain combines TRBV19 with TRBJ1-3; 8 bases are shared with TRBD1. This CDR3 comprises 15 residues. Per the germline V gene, CDR1 is LNHDA and CDR2 is SQIVND (reference sequence). The ends lost 0 bases at V and 7 bases at J; junction bases unmatched: 5. CDR3: CASSIEPDRGNTIYF. Written as DNA, the CDR3 is TGTGCCAGTAGTATAGAGCCCGACAGGGGCAACACCATATATTTT.

The V call is TRBV19, the J call TRBJ2-1; no reliable D call. The CDR3 is made up of 15 amino acids. V was pared by 5 bases and J by 0 bases, with 11 bases between. Germline loops: CDR1 LNHDA, CDR2 SQIVND (reference sequence). The CDR3 DNA reads TGTGCCAGTAGTGTACTGGATAGCTCCTACAATGAGCAGTTCTTC. This sequence encodes CASSVLDSSYNEQFF.

Only a few counts were recorded for this clone. The J gene is TRBJ1-1, the V gene TRBV7-7; D call uncertain. CDR1 is SSHAT, CDR2 FNYEAQ, per germline (reference sequence). This CDR3 has 13 residues. Trimming pared 5 bases from V and 2 bases from J, leaving 9 bases between. The CDR3 DNA sequence: TGTGCCAGCAGCGTAGACGTAAACACTGAAGCTTTCTTT. Amino acids: CASSVDVNTEAFF.

The chain recombines TRBV6-1 with TRBJ1-2; D remains unclear. Germline CDR1 is MNHNS and CDR2 is SASEGT. CDR3 size: 12 residues. Trimming pared 2 bases from V and 4 bases from J, leaving 5 bases between. CDR3 amino acids: CASSEPIYGYTF. The CDR3 coding sequence is TGTGCCAGCAGTGAACCCATCTATGGCTACACCTTC.